These T cell receptor beta chains were read from a single sample in a study of Ad26.COV2.S vaccination and SARS-CoV-2 variants. Libraries were prepared by immunoSEQ multiplex PCR; TCRdb keeps only in-frame clonotypes and omits some of them. The table has 410,000 or so clones, about 93% seen once. The sequenced sample was peripheral blood, obtained in a trial of Ad26.COV2.S vaccine versus placebo. The receptors come from a person between 18 and 65 years old who received the Ad26.COV2.S COVID-19 vaccine or a placebo. CDR3s include the opening cysteine and the closing phenylalanine or tryptophan. A D gene is named only where the DNA matches it firmly. Some rows mark clone size as missing; the rest say once, few, many or name a class of expanded clone.

j_call: TRBJ2-7; clone_size: .; d_call: TRBD2; v_call: TRBV2; cdr3_aa: CASRDSLAGPFSYEQYF; cdr3_nt: TGTGCCAGCAGGGACAGTCTAGCGGGACCTTTTTCCTACGAGCAGTACTTC
j_call: TRBJ1-1; clone_size: .; d_call: .; v_call: TRBV6-5; cdr3_aa: CASSLGLGMNTEAFF; cdr3_nt: TGTGCCAGCAGTTTGGGCCTTGGCATGAACACTGAAGCTTTCTTT
j_call: TRBJ1-4; clone_size: .; d_call: TRBD1; v_call: TRBV5-8; cdr3_aa: CASSWGTVNEKLFF; cdr3_nt: TGTGCCAGCAGCTGGGGGACAGTTAATGAAAAACTGTTTTTT
j_call: TRBJ1-5; clone_size: once; d_call: TRBD1; v_call: TRBV30; cdr3_aa: CAWSVVKGTASPNNQPQHF; cdr3_nt: TGTGCCTGGAGTGTAGTCAAGGGGACAGCTTCACCCAACAATCAGCCCCAGCATTTT
j_call: TRBJ2-1; clone_size: .; d_call: TRBD2; v_call: TRBV11-2; cdr3_aa: CASSFVSAGGPGEQFF; cdr3_nt: TGTGCCAGCAGCTTCGTTTCAGCGGGAGGGCCGGGTGAGCAGTTCTTC
j_call: TRBJ2-1; clone_size: .; d_call: .; v_call: TRBV7-3; cdr3_aa: CASSLIVGSSYNEQFF; cdr3_nt: TGTGCCAGCAGCTTAATCGTCGGGAGTTCCTACAATGAGCAGTTCTTC
j_call: TRBJ2-3; clone_size: .; d_call: .; v_call: TRBV6-5; cdr3_aa: CASSYRASAKDTQYF; cdr3_nt: TGTGCCAGCAGTTACCGGGCTAGCGCTAAAGATACGCAGTATTTT
j_call: TRBJ1-1; clone_size: .; d_call: .; v_call: TRBV6-5; cdr3_aa: CASSHFGGENTEAFF; cdr3_nt: TGTGCCAGCAGTCATTTCGGGGGGGAGAACACTGAAGCTTTCTTT
j_call: TRBJ2-1; clone_size: .; d_call: .; v_call: TRBV3-1/TRBV3-2; cdr3_aa: CASSQAGGTYNEQFF; cdr3_nt: TGTGCCAGCAGCCAAGCGGGGGGCACTTACAATGAGCAGTTCTTC
j_call: TRBJ2-1; clone_size: .; d_call: TRBD2; v_call: TRBV19; cdr3_aa: CASSMASGRDYSYNEQFF; cdr3_nt: TGTGCCAGTAGTATGGCTAGCGGGAGGGATTACTCCTACAATGAGCAGTTCTTC
j_call: TRBJ2-5; clone_size: .; d_call: .; v_call: TRBV5-1; cdr3_aa: CASSLQGSGETQYF; cdr3_nt: TGCGCCAGCAGCTTGCAGGGAAGCGGAGAGACCCAGTACTTC
j_call: TRBJ1-3; clone_size: .; d_call: .; v_call: TRBV25-1; cdr3_aa: CASSEWSGNTIYF; cdr3_nt: TGTGCCAGCAGTGAATGGAGTGGAAACACCATATATTTT
j_call: TRBJ2-1; clone_size: .; d_call: TRBD2; v_call: TRBV11-3; cdr3_aa: CASSLVGGPYNEQFF; cdr3_nt: TGTGCCAGCAGCTTAGTGGGAGGGCCCTACAATGAGCAGTTCTTC
j_call: TRBJ2-7; clone_size: .; d_call: .; v_call: TRBV2; cdr3_aa: CASSEAMALYEQYF; cdr3_nt: TGTGCCAGCAGTGAAGCCATGGCCCTCTACGAGCAGTACTTC
j_call: TRBJ1-1; clone_size: .; d_call: .; v_call: TRBV12-3/TRBV12-4; cdr3_aa: CASSFARTEAFF; cdr3_nt: TGTGCCAGCAGTTTCGCGAGAACTGAAGCTTTCTTT
j_call: TRBJ2-7; clone_size: .; d_call: TRBD2; v_call: TRBV7-3; cdr3_aa: CASSALAGGIHEQYF; cdr3_nt: TGTGCCAGCAGCGCCCTAGCGGGAGGGATCCACGAGCAGTACTTC
j_call: TRBJ2-1; clone_size: once; d_call: .; v_call: TRBV7-9; cdr3_aa: CASSSPIFGNEQFF; cdr3_nt: TGTGCCAGCAGCTCCCCTATATTTGGGAATGAGCAGTTCTTC
j_call: TRBJ2-1; clone_size: .; d_call: .; v_call: TRBV14; cdr3_aa: CASSQDPDYEQFF; cdr3_nt: TGTGCCAGCAGCCAAGATCCCGATTATGAGCAGTTCTTC
j_call: TRBJ2-3; clone_size: .; d_call: .; v_call: TRBV27; cdr3_aa: CASSLRPAWGLGDTDTQYF; cdr3_nt: TGTGCCAGCAGTCTACGTCCCGCGTGGGGTTTAGGAGACACAGATACGCAGTATTTT
j_call: TRBJ1-5; clone_size: .; d_call: .; v_call: TRBV19; cdr3_aa: CASRPRQPDQPQHF; cdr3_nt: TGTGCCAGTAGACCCAGGCAGCCCGATCAGCCCCAGCATTTT
j_call: TRBJ2-3; clone_size: .; d_call: TRBD2; v_call: TRBV4-1; cdr3_aa: CASSQDGAASGADTQYF; cdr3_nt: TGCGCCAGCAGCCAAGATGGAGCGGCTAGCGGCGCAGATACGCAGTATTTT
j_call: TRBJ2-2; clone_size: .; d_call: .; v_call: TRBV10-2; cdr3_aa: CASSEIGELFF; cdr3_nt: TGCGCCAGCAGTGAGATCGGGGAGCTGTTTTTT
j_call: TRBJ2-3; clone_size: .; d_call: TRBD2; v_call: TRBV28; cdr3_aa: CASRHTSGLQPTQYF; cdr3_nt: TGTGCCAGCAGACACACGTCGGGACTACAACCGACGCAGTATTTT
j_call: TRBJ1-2; clone_size: .; d_call: TRBD1; v_call: TRBV6-4; cdr3_aa: CASREIGTGGSGGYTF; cdr3_nt: TGTGCCAGCAGAGAAATTGGGACAGGGGGATCGGGTGGCTACACCTTC
j_call: TRBJ2-7; clone_size: .; d_call: TRBD2; v_call: TRBV6-2/TRBV6-3; cdr3_aa: CASSYSEGASGRAYEQYF; cdr3_nt: TGTGCCAGCAGTTACTCCGAGGGGGCTAGCGGGAGGGCCTACGAGCAGTACTTC
j_call: TRBJ2-5; clone_size: .; d_call: .; v_call: TRBV18; cdr3_aa: CASSPPNGRGETQYF; cdr3_nt: TGTGCCAGCTCACCACCGAACGGGCGGGGAGAGACCCAGTACTTC
j_call: TRBJ2-5; clone_size: .; d_call: TRBD1; v_call: TRBV5-1; cdr3_aa: CASRAAVAQGAGETQYF; cdr3_nt: TGCGCCAGCAGGGCGGCAGTAGCGCAGGGGGCCGGAGAGACCCAGTACTTC
j_call: TRBJ1-4; clone_size: .; d_call: .; v_call: TRBV5-1; cdr3_aa: CASSDGATNEKLFF; cdr3_nt: TGCGCCAGCAGTGACGGGGCAACGAATGAAAAGCTGTTTTTT
j_call: TRBJ2-7; clone_size: once; d_call: TRBD2; v_call: TRBV6-5; cdr3_aa: CASSYQGGSYEQYF; cdr3_nt: TGTGCCAGCAGTTACCAGGGCGGGAGCTACGAGCAGTACTTC
j_call: TRBJ2-7; clone_size: .; d_call: .; v_call: TRBV7-2; cdr3_aa: CASSSTGRSAEQYF; cdr3_nt: TGTGCCAGCAGCTCGACCGGACGGTCCGCCGAGCAGTACTTC
j_call: TRBJ2-2; clone_size: .; d_call: .; v_call: TRBV7-9; cdr3_aa: CASSLYTNTGELFF; cdr3_nt: TGTGCCAGCAGCTTATATACAAACACCGGGGAGCTGTTTTTT
j_call: TRBJ2-7; clone_size: once; d_call: TRBD2; v_call: TRBV6-6; cdr3_aa: CASSYSRELSVDEQYF; cdr3_nt: TGTGCCAGCAGTTACTCGCGGGAGCTTTCTGTCGACGAGCAGTACTTC
j_call: TRBJ2-2; clone_size: once; d_call: .; v_call: TRBV18; cdr3_aa: CASSPPGDTGELFF; cdr3_nt: TGTGCCAGCTCACCTCCTGGGGACACCGGGGAGCTGTTTTTT
j_call: TRBJ2-3; clone_size: .; d_call: TRBD1; v_call: TRBV15; cdr3_aa: CATSRGVGQGTDTQYF; cdr3_nt: TGTGCCACCAGCAGAGGCGTAGGACAGGGCACAGATACGCAGTATTTT
j_call: TRBJ1-1; clone_size: few; d_call: .; v_call: TRBV6-5; cdr3_aa: CASRPRGAAFF; cdr3_nt: TGTGCCAGCAGACCCCGGGGTGCAGCTTTCTTT
j_call: TRBJ2-3; clone_size: .; d_call: TRBD2; v_call: TRBV11-3; cdr3_aa: CASSSGLAGGPSTDTQYF; cdr3_nt: TGTGCCAGCAGCTCAGGACTAGCGGGAGGGCCTAGCACAGATACGCAGTATTTT
j_call: TRBJ2-2; clone_size: .; d_call: TRBD2; v_call: TRBV9; cdr3_aa: CASSVGLAGGRTGELFF; cdr3_nt: TGTGCCAGCAGCGTAGGGCTAGCGGGAGGGCGTACCGGGGAGCTGTTTTTT
j_call: TRBJ2-3; clone_size: .; d_call: TRBD2; v_call: TRBV6-6; cdr3_aa: CASSPRGTSGSTDTQYF; cdr3_nt: TGTGCCAGCAGTCCACGGGGGACTAGCGGGAGCACAGATACGCAGTATTTT
j_call: TRBJ1-4; clone_size: .; d_call: TRBD1; v_call: TRBV5-1; cdr3_aa: CASSPVPGQGEKLFF; cdr3_nt: TGCGCCAGCAGCCCGGTCCCGGGACAGGGGGAAAAACTGTTTTTT
j_call: TRBJ2-7; clone_size: once; d_call: TRBD2; v_call: TRBV6-2/TRBV6-3; cdr3_aa: CASSYQREGQNEQYF; cdr3_nt: TGTGCCAGCAGTTACCAGCGGGAGGGCCAGAACGAGCAGTACTTC